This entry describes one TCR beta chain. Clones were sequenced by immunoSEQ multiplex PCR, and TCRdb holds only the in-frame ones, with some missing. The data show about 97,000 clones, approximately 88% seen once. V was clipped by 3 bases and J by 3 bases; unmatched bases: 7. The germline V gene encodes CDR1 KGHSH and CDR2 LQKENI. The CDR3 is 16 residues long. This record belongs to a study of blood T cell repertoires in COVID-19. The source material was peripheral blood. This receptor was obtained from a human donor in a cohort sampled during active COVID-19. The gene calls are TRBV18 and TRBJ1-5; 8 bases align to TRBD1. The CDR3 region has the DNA TGTGCCAGCTCACCTTCAAGGACAGGGAACAATCAGCCCCAGCATTTT. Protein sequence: CASSPSRTGNNQPQHF.